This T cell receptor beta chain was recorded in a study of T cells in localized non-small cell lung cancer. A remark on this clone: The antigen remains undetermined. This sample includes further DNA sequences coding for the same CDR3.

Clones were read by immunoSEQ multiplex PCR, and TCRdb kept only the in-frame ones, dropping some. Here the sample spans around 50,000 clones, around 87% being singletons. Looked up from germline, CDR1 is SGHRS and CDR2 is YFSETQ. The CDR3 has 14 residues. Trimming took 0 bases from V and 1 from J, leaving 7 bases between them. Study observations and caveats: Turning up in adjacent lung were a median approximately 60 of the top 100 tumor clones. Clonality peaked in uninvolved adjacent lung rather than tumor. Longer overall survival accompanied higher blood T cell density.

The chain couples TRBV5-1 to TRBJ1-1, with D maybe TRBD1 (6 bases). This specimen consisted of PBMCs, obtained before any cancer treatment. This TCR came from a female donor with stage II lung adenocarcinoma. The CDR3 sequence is CASSLAGQNTEAFF. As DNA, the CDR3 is TGCGCCAGCAGCTTGGCGGGACAGAACACTGAAGCTTTCTTT.